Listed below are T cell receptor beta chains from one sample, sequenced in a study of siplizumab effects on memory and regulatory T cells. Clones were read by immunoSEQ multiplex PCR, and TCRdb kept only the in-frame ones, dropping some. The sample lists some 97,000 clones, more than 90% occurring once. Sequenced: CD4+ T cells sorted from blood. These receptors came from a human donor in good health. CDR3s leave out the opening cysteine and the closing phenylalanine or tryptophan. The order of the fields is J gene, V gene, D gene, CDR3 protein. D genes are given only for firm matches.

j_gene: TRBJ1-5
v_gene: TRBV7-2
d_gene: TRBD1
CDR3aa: ASSPGGSNQPQH

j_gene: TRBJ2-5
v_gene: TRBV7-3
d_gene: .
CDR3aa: ASSSNGLTETQY

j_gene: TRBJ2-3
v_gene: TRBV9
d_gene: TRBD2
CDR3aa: ASSAPGGGDTQY

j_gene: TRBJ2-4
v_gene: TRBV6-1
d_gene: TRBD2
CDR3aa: ASSEVSAGGAKNIQY

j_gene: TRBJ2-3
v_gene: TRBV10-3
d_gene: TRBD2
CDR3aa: AISESFRGGTDTQY

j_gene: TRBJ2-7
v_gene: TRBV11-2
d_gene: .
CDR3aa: ASSLDQLDTYEQY

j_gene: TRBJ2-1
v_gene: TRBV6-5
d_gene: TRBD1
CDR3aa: ASSYLQGSPYNEQF

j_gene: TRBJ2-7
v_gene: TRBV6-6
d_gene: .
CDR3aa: ASRHPRGGSYEQY

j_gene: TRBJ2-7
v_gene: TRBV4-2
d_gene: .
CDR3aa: ASSQDWDEQY

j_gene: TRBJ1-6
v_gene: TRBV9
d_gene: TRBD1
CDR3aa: ASSNWDSLNSPLH

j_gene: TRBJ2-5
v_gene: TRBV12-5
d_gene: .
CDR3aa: ASGPWSGETQY

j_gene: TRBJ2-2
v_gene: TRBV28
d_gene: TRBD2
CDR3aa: ASSTGGADTGELF

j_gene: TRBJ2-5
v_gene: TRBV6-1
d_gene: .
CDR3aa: ASSETGVWGETQY

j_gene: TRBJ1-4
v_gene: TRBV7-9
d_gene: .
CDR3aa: ASSSQEGLGEKLF

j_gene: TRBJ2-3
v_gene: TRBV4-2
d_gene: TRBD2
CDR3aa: ASSRFLAGGTSEDTQY

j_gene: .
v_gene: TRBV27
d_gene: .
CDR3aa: ASILGWDEQY

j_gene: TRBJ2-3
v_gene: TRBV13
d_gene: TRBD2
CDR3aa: ASSSKPGLAGGPPRDTQY

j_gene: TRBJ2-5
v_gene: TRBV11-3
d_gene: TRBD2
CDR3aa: ASSPSGSKETQY

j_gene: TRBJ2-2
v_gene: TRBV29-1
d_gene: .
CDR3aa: SVGTTGELF

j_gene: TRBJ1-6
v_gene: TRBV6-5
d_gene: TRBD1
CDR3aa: ASSYGRGQGDSPLH

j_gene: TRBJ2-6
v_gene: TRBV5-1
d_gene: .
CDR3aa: ASSFSAPGANVLT

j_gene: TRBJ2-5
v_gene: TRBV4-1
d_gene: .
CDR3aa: ASSQGRRGSEQETQY

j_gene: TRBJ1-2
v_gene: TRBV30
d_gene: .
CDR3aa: AWSRSGGNAYGYT

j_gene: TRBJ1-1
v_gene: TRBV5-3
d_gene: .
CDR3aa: ARSLGGTEAF

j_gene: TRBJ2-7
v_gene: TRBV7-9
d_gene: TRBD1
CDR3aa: ASSSKDGTGNSYEQY

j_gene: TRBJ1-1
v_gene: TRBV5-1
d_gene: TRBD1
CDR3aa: ASSRGQGFGAF

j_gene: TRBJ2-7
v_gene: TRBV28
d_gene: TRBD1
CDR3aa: ASSPQGKGQGAGEQY

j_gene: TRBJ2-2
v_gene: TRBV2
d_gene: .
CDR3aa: ASRAGTTGELF

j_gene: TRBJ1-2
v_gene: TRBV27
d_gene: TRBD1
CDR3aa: ASSFGRGLGGYT

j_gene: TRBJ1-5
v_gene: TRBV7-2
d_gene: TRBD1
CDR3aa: ASSYMDRSQPQH

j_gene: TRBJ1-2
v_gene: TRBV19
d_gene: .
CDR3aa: ASSIDPTNNYGYT

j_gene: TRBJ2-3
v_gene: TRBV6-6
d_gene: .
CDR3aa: ASSYVGSSDTQY

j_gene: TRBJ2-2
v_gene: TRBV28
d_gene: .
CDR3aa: ASSPQRRGVITGELF

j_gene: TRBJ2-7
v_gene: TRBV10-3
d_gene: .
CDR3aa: AISEVTDSYEQY

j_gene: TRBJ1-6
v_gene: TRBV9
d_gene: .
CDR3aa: ASSVTAQGLLSPLH

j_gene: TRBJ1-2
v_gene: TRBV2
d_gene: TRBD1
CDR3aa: ASLRDRRIYGYT

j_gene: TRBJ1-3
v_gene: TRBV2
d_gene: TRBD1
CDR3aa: AGQDFSGNTIY

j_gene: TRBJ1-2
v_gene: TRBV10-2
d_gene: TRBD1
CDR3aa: ASRGTVNSYGYT

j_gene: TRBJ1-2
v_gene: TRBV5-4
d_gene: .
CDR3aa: ASSLVPDRTNYGYT

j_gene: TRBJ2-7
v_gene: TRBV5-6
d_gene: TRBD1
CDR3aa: ASRERGQGKDEQY

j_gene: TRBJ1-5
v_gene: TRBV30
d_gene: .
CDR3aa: AWSSGAINQPQH

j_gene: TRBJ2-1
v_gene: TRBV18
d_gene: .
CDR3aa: ASARQDNEQF

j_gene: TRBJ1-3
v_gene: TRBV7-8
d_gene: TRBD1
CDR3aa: ASTQGAGNTIY

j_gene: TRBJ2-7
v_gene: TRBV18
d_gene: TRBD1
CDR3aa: ASSPWGQSLNEQY

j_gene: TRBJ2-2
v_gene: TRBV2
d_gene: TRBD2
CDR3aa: ASRLADNTGELF

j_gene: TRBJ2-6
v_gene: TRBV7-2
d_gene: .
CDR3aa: ASSLGPGAGANVLT

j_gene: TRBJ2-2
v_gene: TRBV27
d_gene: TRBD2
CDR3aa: ASSSTSGGAVGELF

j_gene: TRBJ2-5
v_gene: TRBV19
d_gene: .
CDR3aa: ASSESWGWETQY

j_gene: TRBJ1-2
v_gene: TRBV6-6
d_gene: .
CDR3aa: ASSYLGGINYGYT

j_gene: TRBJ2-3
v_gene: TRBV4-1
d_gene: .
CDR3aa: ASSQGSPRPTDTQY

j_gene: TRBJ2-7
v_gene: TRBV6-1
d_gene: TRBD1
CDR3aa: ASSSGTGNYEQY

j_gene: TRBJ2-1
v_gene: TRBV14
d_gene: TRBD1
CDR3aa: ASSLTRGTGHNEQF

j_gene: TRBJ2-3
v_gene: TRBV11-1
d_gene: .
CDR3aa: ASSLRGTTDTQY